These 6 T cell receptor beta chains originate from one sample sequenced in a study of cytomegalovirus exposure and HLA in healthy donors (dated by TCRdb to about 2017). The receptor library was made with the immunoSEQ multiplex PCR assay. For the multiplex PCR, a mixture combining 60 forward primers for TCR Vbeta segments and 13 reverse primers for TCR Jbeta segments was used. The source is immuneACCESS, and TCRdb retained only in-frame sequences with V and J called. Part of the clones is not carried over; for the studies checked, unresolved V genes explain less than half of this, and the remainder is unexplained. The table held for this sample gives 120,000 or so clones. Roughly 3.5% of the sample rests with the top ten. Sequenced material: PBMCs. Source of these receptors: a man in his late teens or twenties in good health and CMV-seronegative.

This chain links TRBV11-2 with TRBJ2-5; D is ambiguous. V lost 4 bases and J 5 bases, leaving 14 bases between the germline ends. This CDR3 contains 14 residues. Germline CDR1 reads SGHAT; CDR2 reads FQNNGV. This chain's CDR3 is CASSSVAFGETQYF. For the CDR3, the DNA is TGTGCCAGCAGCTCAGTAGCTTTCGGGGAGACCCAGTACTTC.

This chain uses TRBV9 with TRBJ2-1, with 8 positions matching TRBD1. J gave up 2 bases and V 2 bases, and 3 bases lay outside the gene matches. The CDR3 has 15 amino acids. Looked up from germline, CDR1 is SGDLS and CDR2 is YYNGEE. The CDR3 reads CASSVGTGPYNEQFF. The CDR3 DNA reads TGTGCCAGCAGCGTTGGGACAGGCCCCTACAATGAGCAGTTCTTC.

This rearrangement joins TRBV19 to TRBJ1-2; 7 bases map to TRBD1. Germline V CDR1 and CDR2: LNHDA, SQIVND (reference sequence). This CDR3 comprises 14 residues. The V segment lost 7 bases and the J segment 7 bases; nucleotides outside the gene matches: 12. The CDR3 loop is CASKGAGFLGGYTF. In DNA form, the CDR3 reads TGTGCCAGTAAGGGGGCCGGGTTCCTGGGTGGCTACACCTTC.

The rearrangement joins TRBV18 to TRBJ2-7; a weak D match, TRBD2 (7 bases). The germline V gene has CDR1 KGHSH and CDR2 LQKENI. The CDR3 is 16 residues long. V was trimmed by 5 bases and J by 1 base, leaving 18 bases between them. The CDR3 loop reads CASSSLPAGASYEQYF. The CDR3 DNA reads as TGTGCCAGCTCATCATTACCCGCGGGGGCGTCCTACGAGCAGTACTTC.

The chain links TRBV18 to TRBJ2-1; 7 nucleotides align to TRBD1. The CDR3 runs 13 residues. With V trimmed by 5 bases and J by 5 bases, 3 bases remained unmatched. The V gene's germline CDR1 is KGHSH and CDR2 LQKENI. The CDR3 is CASSAGTDNEQFF. The CDR3 DNA sequence: TGTGCCAGCTCAGCCGGGACAGACAATGAGCAGTTCTTC.

The genes are TRBV9 and TRBJ1-4; D unresolved. Trimming took off 4 bases at V and 2 bases at J, with 12 bases between the two ends. The germline V gene encodes CDR1 SGDLS and CDR2 YYNGEE. The length of the CDR3 is 15 residues. CDR3 region: CASSLGGGTNEKLFF. The CDR3 bases are TGTGCCAGCAGCTTGGGAGGAGGGACTAATGAAAAACTGTTTTTT. The full variable domain, in which reference TRBV9 and TRBJ1-4 provide the parts outside the CDR3, is DSGVTQTPKHLITATGQRVTLRCSPRSGDLSVYWYQQSLDQGLQFLIQYYNGEERAKGNILERFSAQQFPDLHSELNLSSLELGDSALYFCASSLGGGTNEKLFFGSGTQLSVL.